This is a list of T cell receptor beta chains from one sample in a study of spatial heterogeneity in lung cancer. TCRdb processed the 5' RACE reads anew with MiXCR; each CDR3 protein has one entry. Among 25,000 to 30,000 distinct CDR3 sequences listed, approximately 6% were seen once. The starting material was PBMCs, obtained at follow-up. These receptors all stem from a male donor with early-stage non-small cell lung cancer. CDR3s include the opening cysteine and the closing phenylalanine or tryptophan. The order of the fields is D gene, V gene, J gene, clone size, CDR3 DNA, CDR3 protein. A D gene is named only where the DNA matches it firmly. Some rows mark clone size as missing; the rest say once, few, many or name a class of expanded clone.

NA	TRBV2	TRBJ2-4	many	TGTGCCAGCAGATACAGGGCCAAAAACATTCAGTACTTC	CASRYRAKNIQYF
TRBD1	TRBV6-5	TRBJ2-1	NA	TGTGCCAGCAGACTCCAGGGGGCAGGGGCGCAGTTCTTC	CASRLQGAGAQFF
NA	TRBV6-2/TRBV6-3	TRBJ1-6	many	TGTGCCAGCAGTTACTCAGGGGGTAATTCACCCCTCCACTTT	CASSYSGGNSPLHF
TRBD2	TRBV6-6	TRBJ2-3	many	TGTGCCAGTATCCGGACTAGCGGAGGTACAGATACGCAGTATTTT	CASIRTSGGTDTQYF
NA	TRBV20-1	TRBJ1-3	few	TGCAGTGCTGGGGATCCGAGGGCTGGAAACACCATATATTTT	CSAGDPRAGNTIYF
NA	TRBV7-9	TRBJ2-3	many	TGTGCCAGCAGCCGGAGACTAGAATGGACAGATACGCAGTATTTT	CASSRRLEWTDTQYF
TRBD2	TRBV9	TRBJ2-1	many	TGTGCCAGCAGCGCGGGACTAGCGGACTACAATGAGCAGTTCTTC	CASSAGLADYNEQFF
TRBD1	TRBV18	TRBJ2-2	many	TGTGCCAGCTCACCTCGACAGGGGACCATCACCGGGGAGCTGTTTTTT	CASSPRQGTITGELFF
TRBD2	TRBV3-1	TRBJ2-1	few	TGTGCCAGCAGCCAACTAGCGGTGGTCTACAATGAGCAGTTCTTC	CASSQLAVVYNEQFF
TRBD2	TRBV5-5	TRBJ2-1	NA	TGTGCCAGCAGCCCGGGAGGGGGGGCGGCAAGCTCCTACAATGAGCAGTTCTTC	CASSPGGGAASSYNEQFF
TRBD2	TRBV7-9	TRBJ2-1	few	TGTGCCAGCAGCCGTAGGGCTAGCGGGGAGTCCTACAATGAGCAGTTCTTC	CASSRRASGESYNEQFF
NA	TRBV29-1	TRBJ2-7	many	TGCAGCGTTGATCGTTATCCCAGTGCCGAGCAGTACTTC	CSVDRYPSAEQYF
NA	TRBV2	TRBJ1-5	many	TGTGCCAGCAGTGATAATTTGTCTAATCAGCCCCAGCATTTT	CASSDNLSNQPQHF
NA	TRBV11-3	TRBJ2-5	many	TGTGCCAGCAGCCTACAGGTCCTGACCCAAGAGACCCAGTACTTC	CASSLQVLTQETQYF
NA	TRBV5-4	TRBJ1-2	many	TGTGCCAGCAGCCGGGTCAGTTACTATGGCTACACCTTC	CASSRVSYYGYTF
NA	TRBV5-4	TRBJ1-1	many	TGTGCCAGCAGCTTGGACCTCCCTCAGGGGAACACTGAAGCTTTCTTT	CASSLDLPQGNTEAFF
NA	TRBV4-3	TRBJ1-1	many	TGCGCCAGCAGCCAAGAACGTTACACTGAAGCTTTCTTT	CASSQERYTEAFF
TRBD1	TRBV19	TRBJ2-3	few	TGTGCCAGTAGTACCCGGGACAGGGGGCTTCTGGCAGATACGCAGTATTTT	CASSTRDRGLLADTQYF
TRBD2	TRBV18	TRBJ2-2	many	TGTGCCAGCTCACCGACGGCGGGAGGGCCAGTCACCGGGGAGCTGTTTTTT	CASSPTAGGPVTGELFF
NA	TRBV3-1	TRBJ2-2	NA	TGTGCCAGCAGCGAGAACACCGGGGAGCTGTTTTTT	CASSENTGELFF
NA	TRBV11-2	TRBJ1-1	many	TGTGCCAGCAGCTTAGGTAGAACTGAAGCTTTCTTT	CASSLGRTEAFF
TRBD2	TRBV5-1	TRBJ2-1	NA	TGCGCCAGCAGCTTGACTAGCGGGAGCTATGAGCAGTTCTTC	CASSLTSGSYEQFF
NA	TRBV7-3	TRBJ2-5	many	TGTGCCAGCAGCCCAGACAGGCCAGAGACCCAGTACTTC	CASSPDRPETQYF
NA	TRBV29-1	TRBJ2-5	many	TGCAGCGTTTGGGGAGGTGACGGGACCCAGTACTTC	CSVWGGDGTQYF
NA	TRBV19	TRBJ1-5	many	TGTGCCAGTAGTTCCCGGCCAGGAGCCAATCAGCCCCAGCATTTT	CASSSRPGANQPQHF
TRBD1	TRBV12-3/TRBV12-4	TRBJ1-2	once	TGTGCCAGCAGCCCGACAGGGACGGCCTATCGCTACACCTTC	CASSPTGTAYRYTF
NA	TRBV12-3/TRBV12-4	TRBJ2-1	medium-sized	TGTGCCAGCAGTTCAGACCGGGACTTCTATGAGCAGTTCTTC	CASSSDRDFYEQFF
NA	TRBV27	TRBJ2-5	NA	TGTGCCAGCAGGGGGGAAAACCAAGAGACCCAGTACTTC	CASRGENQETQYF
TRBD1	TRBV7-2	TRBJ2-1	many	TGTGCCAGCAGCTTAGACGGGACAGGGAGTGAGCAGTTCTTC	CASSLDGTGSEQFF
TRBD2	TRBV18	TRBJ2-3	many	TGTGCCAGCTCACCGCGGGCGGGAGGAGCAGATACGCAGTATTTT	CASSPRAGGADTQYF
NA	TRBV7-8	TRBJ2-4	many	TGTGCCAGCAGCTTAGGTGGCCCGGAATTAACGAACATTCAGTACTTC	CASSLGGPELTNIQYF
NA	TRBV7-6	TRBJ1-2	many	TGTGCCAGCAGCTTAGGAGATAACTATGGCTACACCTTC	CASSLGDNYGYTF
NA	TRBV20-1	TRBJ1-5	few	TGCAGTGCTAGAGGGACAAACCTCTCGCCCCAGCATTTT	CSARGTNLSPQHF
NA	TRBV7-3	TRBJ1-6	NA	TGTGCCAGCAGCGCTCAGGGCCCCCTTTCTAATTCATCCCTCCACTTT	CASSAQGPLSNSSLHF
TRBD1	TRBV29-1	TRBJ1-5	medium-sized	TGCAGCGCCCGGACAGGGGGTCAGCCCCAGCATTTT	CSARTGGQPQHF
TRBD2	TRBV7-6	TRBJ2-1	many	TGTGCCAGCAGCTTAGGCGCTAGCGGGAATGAGCAGTTCTTC	CASSLGASGNEQFF
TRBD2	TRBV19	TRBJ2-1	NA	TGTGCCAGTAGTAAAACCGGACCGACTAGCAACAATGAGCAGTTCTTC	CASSKTGPTSNNEQFF
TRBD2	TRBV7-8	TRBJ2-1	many	TGTGCCAGCAGCTCACCGACTAGCGGGTACATGAATGAGCAGTTCTTC	CASSSPTSGYMNEQFF
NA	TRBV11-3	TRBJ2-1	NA	TGTGCCAGCAGCTTAGGGTGGGACAATGAGCAGTTCTTC	CASSLGWDNEQFF
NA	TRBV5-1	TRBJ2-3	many	TGCGCCAGCAGCCTGGGACTTACAGATACGCAGTATTTT	CASSLGLTDTQYF
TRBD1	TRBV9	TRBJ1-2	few	TGTGCCAGCAGCGCGGGACAGAGCTATGGCTACACCTTC	CASSAGQSYGYTF
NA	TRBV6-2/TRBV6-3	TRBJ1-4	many	TGTGCCAGCAGACAGTCAACTAATGAAAAACTGTTTTTT	CASRQSTNEKLFF
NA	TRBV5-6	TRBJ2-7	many	TGTGCCAGCAGAAGGTGGGGAACCTACGAGCAGTACTTC	CASRRWGTYEQYF